The rows below give T cell receptor beta chains drawn from one sample of a study of shared clonotypes between healthy human individuals. This table comes from immunoSEQ multiplex PCR, and its TCRdb copy is limited to in-frame clones, with some not included. The repertoire holds some 530,000 clones, with approximately 78% as singletons. The sample consisted of PBMCs. Source of these receptors: a middle-aged woman in good health. Some clones in this sample may be carry-over from other donors' samples. Each CDR3 is given without its conserved first and last residue. Each record gives: CDR3 length, V gene, CDR3 protein.

CDR3 length: 13; V gene: TRBV5-5; CDR3 protein: ASSTDRDKQYEQY
CDR3 length: 15; V gene: TRBV9; CDR3 protein: ASSVDPGRGQAGELF
CDR3 length: 11; V gene: TRBV10-3; CDR3 protein: AIRGDYPYEQY
CDR3 length: 11; V gene: TRBV7-9; CDR3 protein: ASSLFQNTEAF
CDR3 length: 13; V gene: TRBV7-9; CDR3 protein: ASRWDASSGNTIY
CDR3 length: 12; V gene: TRBV6-5; CDR3 protein: ASSETLAGYEQY
CDR3 length: 12; V gene: TRBV19; CDR3 protein: ATSWGADTGELF
CDR3 length: 12; V gene: TRBV11-2; CDR3 protein: ASSPSYSGNTIY
CDR3 length: 14; V gene: TRBV7-2; CDR3 protein: ASSRHSGPSTDTQY
CDR3 length: 12; V gene: TRBV6-4; CDR3 protein: ASSPSGRDYEQY
CDR3 length: 12; V gene: TRBV5-1; CDR3 protein: ASRAGTPGNTIY
CDR3 length: 12; V gene: TRBV5-1; CDR3 protein: ASSSDPGGNEQF
CDR3 length: 13; V gene: TRBV5-4; CDR3 protein: ASSSETGSDREQY
CDR3 length: 12; V gene: TRBV9; CDR3 protein: ASSDGGSVETQY
CDR3 length: 13; V gene: TRBV18; CDR3 protein: ASSPATGLVYEQY
CDR3 length: 13; V gene: TRBV19; CDR3 protein: ASREQARGRTEAF
CDR3 length: 12; V gene: TRBV2; CDR3 protein: ASREREGRNEQF
CDR3 length: 14; V gene: TRBV9; CDR3 protein: ASSGSPLAGGGTQY
CDR3 length: 13; V gene: TRBV6-1; CDR3 protein: ASGGLAGVPEEQY
CDR3 length: 15; V gene: TRBV4-1; CDR3 protein: ASSQDASGSGADTQY
CDR3 length: 14; V gene: TRBV29-1; CDR3 protein: SVSEYGVSARNEQF
CDR3 length: 13; V gene: TRBV5-1; CDR3 protein: ASSLEGHATDTQY
CDR3 length: 10; V gene: TRBV30; CDR3 protein: AWSGQFYEQY
CDR3 length: 11; V gene: TRBV19; CDR3 protein: ASSIGDSETQY
CDR3 length: 11; V gene: TRBV29-1; CDR3 protein: SVDKLSPYEQY
CDR3 length: 13; V gene: TRBV4-2; CDR3 protein: ASSQGGQRVDEQY
CDR3 length: 14; V gene: TRBV5-1; CDR3 protein: ASSLASDSSGNTIY
CDR3 length: 16; V gene: TRBV19; CDR3 protein: ASIPPERGDKHSYEQY
CDR3 length: 14; V gene: TRBV4-2; CDR3 protein: ASSQDVREEYNEQF
CDR3 length: 13; V gene: TRBV7-2; CDR3 protein: ASSLQTGTSYEQY
CDR3 length: 12; V gene: TRBV7-7; CDR3 protein: ASSQLGGGETQY
CDR3 length: 10; V gene: TRBV4-2; CDR3 protein: ASSQVGNEQF
CDR3 length: 15; V gene: TRBV9; CDR3 protein: ASSPGSLAGGYNEQF
CDR3 length: 13; V gene: TRBV19; CDR3 protein: ASSTLQGARGEQY
CDR3 length: 10; V gene: TRBV27; CDR3 protein: ASSLSGYEQY
CDR3 length: 13; V gene: TRBV27; CDR3 protein: ASSGRQISTDTQY
CDR3 length: 15; V gene: TRBV28; CDR3 protein: ASTSGTTHSGVYEQY
CDR3 length: 13; V gene: TRBV2; CDR3 protein: ASSEIGGRGHEQY
CDR3 length: 17; V gene: TRBV5-4; CDR3 protein: ASSPKGLAGVGSYNEQF
CDR3 length: 14; V gene: TRBV13; CDR3 protein: ASSLARGATADTQY
CDR3 length: 13; V gene: TRBV7-9; CDR3 protein: ASSPGQGTSYEQY
CDR3 length: 12; V gene: TRBV6-5; CDR3 protein: ASSAGTPTYEQH
CDR3 length: 13; V gene: TRBV5-1; CDR3 protein: ASSLESGYTGELF
CDR3 length: 15; V gene: TRBV7-9; CDR3 protein: ASSSRGISGSPYEQY
CDR3 length: 12; V gene: TRBV30; CDR3 protein: AWSAQPRGGELF